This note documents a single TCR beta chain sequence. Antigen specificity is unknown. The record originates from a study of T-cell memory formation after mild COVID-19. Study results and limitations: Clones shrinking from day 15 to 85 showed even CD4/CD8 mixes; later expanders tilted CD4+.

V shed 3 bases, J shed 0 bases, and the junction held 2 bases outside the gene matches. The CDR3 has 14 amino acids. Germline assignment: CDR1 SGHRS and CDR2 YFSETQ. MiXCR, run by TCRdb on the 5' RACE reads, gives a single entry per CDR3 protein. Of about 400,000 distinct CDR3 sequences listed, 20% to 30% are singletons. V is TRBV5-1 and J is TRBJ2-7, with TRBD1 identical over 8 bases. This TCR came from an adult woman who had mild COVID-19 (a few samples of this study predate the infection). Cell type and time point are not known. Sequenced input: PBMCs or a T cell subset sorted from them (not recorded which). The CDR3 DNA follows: TGCGCCAGCAGCTGGGGACAGGCCTCCTACGAGCAGTACTTC. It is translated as CASSWGQASYEQYF.